These 16 T cell receptor beta chains were all obtained from the same sample, sequenced in a study of cytomegalovirus exposure and HLA in healthy donors. PCR involved 60 Vbeta and 13 Jbeta primers. Here immunoSEQ multiplex PCR was the method, and the copy in TCRdb shows in-frame clones only, minus some. This repertoire shows tens of thousands of clones, about 67% found once; its top ten account for about 2.1%. Sequencing used PBMCs. These TCRs come from a man aged 25-45 years in good health and CMV-seronegative.

The rearrangement joins TRBV7-2 to TRBJ1-4, with 8 bases that match TRBD1. The V gene's germline CDR1 is SGHTA and CDR2 FQGNSA. The CDR3 length is 15 residues. V was pared by 5 bases and J by 3 bases, with 5 bases of the junction left unmatched. Here the CDR3 reads CASSTRQGSNEKLFF. The CDR3 DNA sequence: TGTGCCAGCAGCACAAGACAGGGGTCTAATGAAAAACTGTTTTTT. Full variable domain (remainder filled in from reference TRBV7-2 and TRBJ1-4): GAGVSQSPSNKVTEKGKDVELRCDPISGHTALYWYRQSLGQGLEFLIYFQGNSAPDKSGLPSDRFSAERTGGSVSTLTIQRTQQEDSAVYLCASSTRQGSNEKLFFGSGTQLSVL.

The CDR3 region has the DNA TGTGCCAGCAGCCCAGGTGGCGGGAGGAACACTGAAGCTTTCTTT. Encoded protein: CASSPGGGRNTEAFF. V usage is TRBV28 and J usage is TRBJ1-1; D not certain. V shed 6 bases and J shed 1 base, with 15 bases lying between them. CDR1 and CDR2 from the germline V gene are MDHEN and SYDVKM. The CDR3 is made up of 15 amino acids.

The gene calls are TRBV7-2 and TRBJ1-2, with D perhaps matching TRBD1 (5 bases). The germline gives CDR1 SGHTA, CDR2 FQGNSA. Trimming stripped 5 bases from V and 4 bases from J, with 17 bases between. The CDR3 covers 15 residues. The CDR3 reads CASSSSLGGSYGYTF. CDR3 nucleotides: TGTGCCAGCAGCAGCTCCCTCGGGGGTTCCTATGGCTACACCTTC.

The chain carries TRBV9 and TRBJ2-1; tentative D call: TRBD2 (5 bases). Germline V gene data show CDR1 as SGDLS and CDR2 as YYNGEE. The CDR3 length is 16 residues. V was trimmed by 2 bases and J by 2 bases, leaving 14 bases between them. This CDR3 reads CASSVTGPGTYNEQFF. The CDR3 DNA sequence: TGTGCCAGCAGCGTGACCGGACCGGGGACCTACAATGAGCAGTTCTTC.

CDR3 loop: CASSSEQDEVGELFF. The CDR3 coding sequence is TGTGCCAGCAGCTCTGAACAGGACGAGGTCGGGGAGCTGTTTTTT. The chain couples TRBV7-9 to TRBJ2-2; a weak D match, TRBD1 (5 bases). The V end was cut by 4 bases, the J end by 7 bases, with 16 bases between. The CDR3 consists of 15 residues. Germline loops: CDR1 SEHNR, CDR2 FQNEAQ (reference sequence).

The chain employs TRBV30 and TRBJ1-1; no clear D gene. Germline CDR1 and CDR2: GTSNPN and SVGIG (reference sequence). Trimming removed 1 base from V and 11 bases from J, with 11 bases in between. The CDR3 sequence is 11 residues long. The CDR3 loop reads CAWSGAYEAFF. The DNA of the CDR3 is TGTGCCTGGAGTGGGGCCTACGAGGCTTTCTTT.

The rearrangement uses TRBV5-4 and TRBJ1-2, with 7 bases matching TRBD1. The J segment lost 6 bases and the V segment lost 3 bases, leaving 5 bases of the junction unmatched. This CDR3 comprises 13 residues. Germline CDR1 SGHNT, CDR2 YYREEE (reference sequence). CDR3 in DNA: TGTGCCAGCAGCTCCGGACAGGTTCATGGCTACACCTTC. As protein: CASSSGQVHGYTF. Full variable domain (rest looked up from reference TRBV5-4 and TRBJ1-2): ETGVTQSPTHLIKTRGQQVTLRCSSQSGHNTVSWYQQALGQGPQFIFQYYREEENGRGNFPPRFSGLQFPNYSSELNVNALELDDSALYLCASSSGQVHGYTFGSGTRLTVV.

A few counts support this clone. CDR3 protein: CAISETGNEQYF. The CDR3 DNA is TGTGCCATCAGTGAAACCGGGAACGAGCAGTACTTC. The chain uses TRBV10-3 and TRBJ2-7; possibly TRBD2 for D (5 bases). V was clipped by 3 bases and J by 5 bases, with 8 bases between them. Germline-derived CDR1 and CDR2 are ENHRY and SYGVKD. The CDR3 totals 12 residues.

The V and J genes are TRBV5-8 and TRBJ2-7, with a weak D call TRBD1 (5 bases). This CDR3 is 16 amino acids long. Germline V CDR1 and CDR2: SGHTS, YDEGEE. Trimming pared 0 bases from V and 2 bases from J, leaving 15 bases between. The CDR3, as DNA: TGTGCCAGCAGCTTGGTTGCTACAGGCCGCCCCTACGAGCAGTACTTC. It translates to CASSLVATGRPYEQYF.

The V call is TRBV5-1, the J call TRBJ2-7; TRBD1 matches at 10 bases. The trim removed 3 bases at V and 2 bases at J, leaving 11 bases unmatched. The CDR3 length is 17 residues. Germline CDR1 SGHRS, CDR2 YFSETQ. The CDR3 nucleotides read TGCGCCAGCAGCTCATTATACGACAGGGGGCAAACCTACGAGCAGTACTTC. It specifies CASSSLYDRGQTYEQYF.

This sequence joins TRBV5-6 and TRBJ1-2; 9 bases agree with TRBD1. Germline loops: CDR1 SGHDT, CDR2 YYEEEE. CDR3 size: 12 residues. Unmatched junction bases numbered 2, after V lost 3 bases and J lost 8 bases. CDR3: CASSWTGAGYTF. The CDR3, as DNA: TGTGCCAGCAGCTGGACAGGGGCGGGCTACACCTTC. Full variable domain (outside the CDR3, taken from reference TRBV5-6 and TRBJ1-2): DAGVTQSPTHLIKTRGQQVTLRCSPKSGHDTVSWYQQALGQGPQFIFQYYEEEERQRGNFPDRFSGHQFPNYSSELNVNALLLGDSALYLCASSWTGAGYTFGSGTRLTVV.

The CDR3: CSVDLETQYF. In DNA, the CDR3 is TGCAGCGTTGACTTGGAGACCCAGTACTTC. The chain is built from TRBV29-1 and TRBJ2-5; D remains unclear. Looked up from germline, CDR1 is SQVTM and CDR2 is ANQGSEA. The CDR3 extends over 10 amino acids. V shed 3 bases and J shed 5 bases, with 4 bases lying between them. Combining the CDR3 with reference TRBV29-1 and TRBJ2-5 gives the whole variable domain SAVISQKPSRDICQRGTSLTIQCQVDSQVTMMFWYRQQPGQSLTLIATANQGSEATYESGFVIDKFPISRPNLTFSTLTVSNMSPEDSSIYLCSVDLETQYFGPGTRLLVL.

The genes are TRBV11-1 and TRBJ1-1; 10 bases line up with TRBD1. With V trimmed by 5 bases and J by 7 bases, 13 bases remained unmatched. CDR1 is SGHAT and CDR2 is FQDESV in the germline V gene (reference sequence). The CDR3 length is 16 residues. Written as DNA, the CDR3 is TGTGCCAGCAGCACCCGACAGGGGGCGGGCAAGATTGAAGCTTTCTTT. Amino acid sequence: CASSTRQGAGKIEAFF.

This chain connects TRBV29-1 to TRBJ1-3; no clear D gene. Germline V CDR1 and CDR2: SQVTM, ANQGSEA. This CDR3 region has 13 residues. Trimming pared 5 bases from V and 0 bases from J, leaving 8 bases between. CDR3 DNA: TGCAGCGTTCGGGTGGGCTCTGGAAACACCATATATTTT. It translates to CSVRVGSGNTIYF.

The genes are TRBV21-1 and TRBJ1-1; the table's D call of TRBD1 was not tested on the DNA. TRBV21-1 is shown as a pseudogene. This CDR3 region has 15 residues. The CDR3 loop reads CASSTTGRVNTEAFF. The CDR3 bases are TGTGCCAGCAGCACCACGGGCAGGGTGAACACTGAAGCTTTCTTT.

The chain is built from TRBV30 and TRBJ2-3, with TRBD1 matching 7 bases. V lost 4 bases to trimming and J lost 2 bases; unmatched junction nucleotides: 15. This CDR3 contains 17 residues. Per germline, CDR1 GTSNPN and CDR2 SVGIG (reference sequence). The CDR3 reads CAWKGQPGQRFTDTQYF. The CDR3 DNA is TGTGCCTGGAAGGGCCAACCGGGACAGCGTTTCACAGATACGCAGTATTTT.